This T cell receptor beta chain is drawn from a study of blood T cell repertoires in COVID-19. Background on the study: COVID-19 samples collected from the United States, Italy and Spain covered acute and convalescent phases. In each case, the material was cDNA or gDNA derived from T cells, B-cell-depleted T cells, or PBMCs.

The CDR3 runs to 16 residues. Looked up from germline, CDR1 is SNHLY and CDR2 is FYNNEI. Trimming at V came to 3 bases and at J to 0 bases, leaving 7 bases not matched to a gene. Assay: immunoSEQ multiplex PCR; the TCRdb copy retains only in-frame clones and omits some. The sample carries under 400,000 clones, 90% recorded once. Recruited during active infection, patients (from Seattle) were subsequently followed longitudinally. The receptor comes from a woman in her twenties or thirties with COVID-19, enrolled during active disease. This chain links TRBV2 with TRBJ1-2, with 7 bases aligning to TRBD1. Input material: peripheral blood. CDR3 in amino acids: CASSDRGQLANYGYTF. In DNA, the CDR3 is TGTGCCAGCAGTGACCGGGGACAGTTAGCTAACTATGGCTACACCTTC.